The present TCR beta chain was sequenced within a study of T-cell reconstitution after alpha-beta-depleted transplantation in children. The library targeted TCRbeta and was prepared with unique molecular identifiers. MiXCR was run by TCRdb on the PCR reads, yielding one entry per CDR3 protein. The sample holds some 640,000 distinct CDR3 sequences; approximately 17% are singletons and the top ten take approximately 1%. The germline V gene encodes CDR1 SGHTA and CDR2 FQGNSA. CDR3 size: 15 residues. With respect to this clonotype: At one end the junction does not follow the germline gene, possibly because of a read error.

This material consisted of PBMCs from the stem cell graft donor, taken from the stem cell graft. The chain links TRBV7-2 to TRBJ1-5, with TRBD1 matching 7 bases. The sequence was obtained from a human donor who donated a stem cell graft to a child with acute myeloid leukemia. The DNA of the CDR3 is TGCCCCAGCAGCCCAAGGGGGGGACAGTCGGCGCCCCAGCATTTT. Its translation: CPSSPRGGQSAPQHF. The full variable domain, in which reference TRBV7-2 and TRBJ1-5 provide the parts outside the CDR3, is GAGVSQSPSNKVTEKGKDVELRCDPISGHTALYWYRQSLGQGLEFLIYFQGNSAPDKSGLPSDRFSAERTGGSVSTLTIQRTQQEDSAVYLCPSSPRGGQSAPQHFGDGTRLSIL.